This T cell receptor delta chain was captured by sequencing in a study of delta chains in infants with herpesvirus infections. Looking at the study overall: The search targeted a public fetal Vdelta1/Vgamma8 clonotype after postnatal CMV infection. Whole-study results and caveats: The public clonotype appeared only at the first post-infection time point and was absent in uninfected infants.

The CDR3 has 15 residues. The germline V gene encodes CDR1 TSWWSYY and CDR2 QGS. The V and J ends lost 7 bases and 0 bases respectively, with 15 bases between them. TCR cDNA was made from PBMC RNA with gamma- and delta-chain-specific primers. TCRdb fed the RT-PCR reads to CATT. The table has 350 to 400 delta-chain clones, roughly 66% seen once. Turning to this clone: Antigen unknown. A read error likely explains why the TCRdb protein, taken from a much larger clone, differs from this DNA's translation at residue 6; the protein shown is translated from the DNA.

The sample here was peripheral blood, taken at time point 3 of longitudinal follow-up. The rearrangement links TRDV1 to TRDJ1; maybe TRDD3 (6 bases). The receptor was isolated from a human donor who was a Ugandan infant, either HIV-exposed or HIV-unexposed (not recorded which). This chain's CDR3 is CALEPEGDNTDKLIF. CDR3 in DNA: TGTGCTCTTGAGCCCGAGGGGGACAACACCGATAAACTCATCTTT.